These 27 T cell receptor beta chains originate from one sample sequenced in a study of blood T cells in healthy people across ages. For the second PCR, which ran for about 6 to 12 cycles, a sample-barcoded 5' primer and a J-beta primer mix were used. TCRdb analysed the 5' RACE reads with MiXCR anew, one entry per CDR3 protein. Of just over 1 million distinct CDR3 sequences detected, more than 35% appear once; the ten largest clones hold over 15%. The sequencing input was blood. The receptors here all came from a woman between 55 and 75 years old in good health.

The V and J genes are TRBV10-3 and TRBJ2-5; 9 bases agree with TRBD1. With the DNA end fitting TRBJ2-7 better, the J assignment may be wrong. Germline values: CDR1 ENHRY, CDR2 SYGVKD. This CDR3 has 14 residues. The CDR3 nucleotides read TGTGCCATCAGTGATTCGGGACAGGGCTACGAGCAGTACTTC. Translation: CAISDSGQGYEQYF.

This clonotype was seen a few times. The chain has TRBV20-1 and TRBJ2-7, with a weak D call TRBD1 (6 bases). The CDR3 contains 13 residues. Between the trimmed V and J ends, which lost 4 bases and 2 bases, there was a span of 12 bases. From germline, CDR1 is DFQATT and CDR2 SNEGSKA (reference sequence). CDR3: CSATTSGAYEQYF. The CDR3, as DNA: TGCAGTGCTACAACTTCAGGGGCCTACGAGCAGTACTTC.

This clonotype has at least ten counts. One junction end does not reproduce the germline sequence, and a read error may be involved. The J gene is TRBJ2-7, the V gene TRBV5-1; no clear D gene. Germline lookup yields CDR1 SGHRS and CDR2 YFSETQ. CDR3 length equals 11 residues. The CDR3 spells CASSLAYEQYF. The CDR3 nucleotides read TGTGCCAGCAGTTTAGCCTACGAGCAGTACTTC.

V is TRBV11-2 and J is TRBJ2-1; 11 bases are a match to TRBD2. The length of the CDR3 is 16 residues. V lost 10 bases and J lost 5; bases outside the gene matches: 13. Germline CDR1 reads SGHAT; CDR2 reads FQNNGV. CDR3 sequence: CATIGVGLAENNEQFF. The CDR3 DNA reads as TGTGCCACGATCGGTGTGGGACTAGCGGAGAACAATGAGCAGTTCTTC.

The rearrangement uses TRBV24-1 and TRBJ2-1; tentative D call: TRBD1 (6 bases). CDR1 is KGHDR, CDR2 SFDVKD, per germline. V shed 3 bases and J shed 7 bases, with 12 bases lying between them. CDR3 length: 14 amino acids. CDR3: CATSDHPRGNEQFF. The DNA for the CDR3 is TGTGCCACCAGTGATCACCCTAGGGGGAATGAGCAGTTCTTC.

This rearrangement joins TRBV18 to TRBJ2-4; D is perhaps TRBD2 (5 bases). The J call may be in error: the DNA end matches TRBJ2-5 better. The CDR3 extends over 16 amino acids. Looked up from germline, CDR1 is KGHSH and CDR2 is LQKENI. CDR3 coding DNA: TGTGCCAGCTCACCACCGAGGCTAGGAGGTCTTGAGACCCAGTACTTC. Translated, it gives CASSPPRLGGLETQYF.

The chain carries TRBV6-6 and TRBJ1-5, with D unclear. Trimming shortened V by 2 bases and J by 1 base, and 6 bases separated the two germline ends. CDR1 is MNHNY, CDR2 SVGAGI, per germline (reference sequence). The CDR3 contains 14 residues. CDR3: CASSYLGSNQPQHF. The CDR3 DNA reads TGTGCCAGCAGTTACCTGGGGAGCAATCAGCCCCAGCATTTT.

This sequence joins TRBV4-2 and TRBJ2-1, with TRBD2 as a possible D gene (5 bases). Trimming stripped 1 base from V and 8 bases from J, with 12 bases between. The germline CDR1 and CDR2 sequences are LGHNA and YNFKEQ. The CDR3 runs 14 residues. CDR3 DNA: TGTGCCAGCAGCCAAGCCCCTAGCCTGTATGAGCAGTTCTTC. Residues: CASSQAPSLYEQFF.

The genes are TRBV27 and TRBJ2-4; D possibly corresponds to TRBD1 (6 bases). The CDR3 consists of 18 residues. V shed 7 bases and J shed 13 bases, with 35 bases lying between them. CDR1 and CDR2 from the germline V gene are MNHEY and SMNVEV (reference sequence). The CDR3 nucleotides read TGTGCCAGCAATTCTTATCCATCCCCCGGGACACCTGTTCTGGAGCAGTACTTC. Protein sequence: CASNSYPSPGTPVLEQYF.

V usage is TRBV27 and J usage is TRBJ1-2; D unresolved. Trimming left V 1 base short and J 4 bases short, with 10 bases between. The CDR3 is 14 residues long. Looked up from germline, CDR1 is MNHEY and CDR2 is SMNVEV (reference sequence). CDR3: CASSLLADRYGYTF. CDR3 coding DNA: TGTGCCAGCAGTTTATTGGCGGACCGCTATGGCTACACCTTC.

The CDR3 sequence is CASSLEGGSGAEQFF. The DNA of the CDR3 is TGTGCCAGCAGCTTAGAGGGGGGAAGCGGAGCTGAGCAGTTCTTC. J is TRBJ2-1 and V is TRBV11-3; D may be TRBD2 (6 bases). The CDR3 totals 15 residues. Germline V gives CDR1 SGHNT, CDR2 YENEEA. Trimming left V 0 bases short and J 9 bases short, with 15 bases between.

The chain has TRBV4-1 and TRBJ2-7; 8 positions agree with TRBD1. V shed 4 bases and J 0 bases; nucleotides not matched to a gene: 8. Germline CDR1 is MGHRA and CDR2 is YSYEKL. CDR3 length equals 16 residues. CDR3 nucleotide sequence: TGCGCCAGCAGCCTCCAACCCGGGACAGGCTCCTACGAGCAGTACTTC. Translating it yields CASSLQPGTGSYEQYF.

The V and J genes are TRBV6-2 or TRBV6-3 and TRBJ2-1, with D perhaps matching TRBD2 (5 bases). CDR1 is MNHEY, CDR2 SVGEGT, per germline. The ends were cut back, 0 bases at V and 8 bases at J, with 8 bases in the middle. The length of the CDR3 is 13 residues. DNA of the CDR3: TGTGCCAGCAGTTACTCCCTGGACTATGAGCAGTTCTTC. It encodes CASSYSLDYEQFF.

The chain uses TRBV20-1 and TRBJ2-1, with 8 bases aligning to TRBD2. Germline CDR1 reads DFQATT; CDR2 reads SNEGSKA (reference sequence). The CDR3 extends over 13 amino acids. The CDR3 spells CSPAGAGEIEQFF. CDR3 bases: TGCAGCCCAGCGGGGGCCGGGGAAATTGAGCAGTTCTTC.

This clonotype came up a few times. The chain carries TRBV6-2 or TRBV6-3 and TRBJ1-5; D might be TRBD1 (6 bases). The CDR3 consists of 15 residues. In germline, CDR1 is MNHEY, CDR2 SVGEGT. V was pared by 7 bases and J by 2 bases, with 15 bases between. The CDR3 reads CASILQGGGNQPQHF. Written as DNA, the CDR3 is TGTGCCAGCATACTACAAGGGGGTGGCAATCAGCCCCAGCATTTT.

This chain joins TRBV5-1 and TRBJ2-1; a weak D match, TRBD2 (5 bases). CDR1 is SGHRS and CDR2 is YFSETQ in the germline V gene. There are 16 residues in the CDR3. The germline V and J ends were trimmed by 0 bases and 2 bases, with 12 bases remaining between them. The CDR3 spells CASSLVPGRAYNEQFF. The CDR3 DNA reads TGCGCCAGCAGCTTGGTGCCGGGGAGAGCCTACAATGAGCAGTTCTTC.

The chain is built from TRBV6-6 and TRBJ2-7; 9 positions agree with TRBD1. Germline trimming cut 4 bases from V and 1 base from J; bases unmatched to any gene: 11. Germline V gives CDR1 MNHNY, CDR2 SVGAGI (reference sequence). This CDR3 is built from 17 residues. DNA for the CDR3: TGTGCCAGCAGTTCCTACCCACAGGGGGCGGCATCCTACGAGCAGTACTTC. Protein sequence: CASSSYPQGAASYEQYF.

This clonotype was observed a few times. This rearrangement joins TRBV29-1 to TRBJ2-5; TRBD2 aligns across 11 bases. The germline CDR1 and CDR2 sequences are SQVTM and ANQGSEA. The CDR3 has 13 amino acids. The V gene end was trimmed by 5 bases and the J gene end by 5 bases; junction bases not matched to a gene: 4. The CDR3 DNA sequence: TGCAGCGTTAGTGGACTAGCGGGCGAGACCCAGTACTTC. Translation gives CSVSGLAGETQYF.

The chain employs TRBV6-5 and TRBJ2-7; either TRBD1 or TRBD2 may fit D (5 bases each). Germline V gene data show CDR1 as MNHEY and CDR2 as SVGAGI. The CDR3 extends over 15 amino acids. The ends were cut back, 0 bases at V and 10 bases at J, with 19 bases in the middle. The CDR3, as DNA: TGTGCCAGCAGTTACTCCGGGATACAGGCGTCCGAACAGTACTTC. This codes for CASSYSGIQASEQYF.

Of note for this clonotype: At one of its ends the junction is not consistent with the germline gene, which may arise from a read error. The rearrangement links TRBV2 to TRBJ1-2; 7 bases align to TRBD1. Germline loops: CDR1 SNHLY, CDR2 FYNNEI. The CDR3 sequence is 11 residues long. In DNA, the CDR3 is TGTGCCAACCTGACAGGGAATGGCTACGCCTTC. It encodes CANLTGNGYAF.

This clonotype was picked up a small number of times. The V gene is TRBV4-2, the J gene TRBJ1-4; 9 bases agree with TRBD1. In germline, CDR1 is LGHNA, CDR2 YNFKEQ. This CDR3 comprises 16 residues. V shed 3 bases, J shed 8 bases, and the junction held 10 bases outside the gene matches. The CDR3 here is CASSQEHGTGQEKLFF. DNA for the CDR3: TGTGCCAGCAGCCAGGAACACGGGACAGGGCAAGAAAAACTGTTTTTT.

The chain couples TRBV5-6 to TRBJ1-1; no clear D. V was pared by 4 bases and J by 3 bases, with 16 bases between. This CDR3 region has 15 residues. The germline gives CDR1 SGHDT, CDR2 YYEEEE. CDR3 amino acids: CASSQSWGRDTEAFF. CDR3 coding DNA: TGTGCCAGCAGCCAAAGTTGGGGAAGGGACACTGAAGCTTTCTTT.

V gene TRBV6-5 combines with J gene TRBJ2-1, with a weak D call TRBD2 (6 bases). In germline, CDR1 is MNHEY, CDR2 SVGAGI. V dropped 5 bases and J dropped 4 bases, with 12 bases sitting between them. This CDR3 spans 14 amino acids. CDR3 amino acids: CASSAGTPYNEQFF. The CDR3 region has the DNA TGTGCCAGCAGTGCCGGGACTCCTTACAATGAGCAGTTCTTC.

The CDR3 bases are TGTGCCAGCAGCTTAGACCCGGGGCGCCTAGCCAAAAACATTCAGTACTTC. Amino acid sequence: CASSLDPGRLAKNIQYF. V usage is TRBV11-2 and J usage is TRBJ2-4; D may correspond to TRBD1 or TRBD2 (5 bases each). The germline gives CDR1 SGHAT, CDR2 FQNNGV. The V end was cut by 0 bases, the J end by 0 bases, with 12 bases between. This CDR3 contains 17 residues.

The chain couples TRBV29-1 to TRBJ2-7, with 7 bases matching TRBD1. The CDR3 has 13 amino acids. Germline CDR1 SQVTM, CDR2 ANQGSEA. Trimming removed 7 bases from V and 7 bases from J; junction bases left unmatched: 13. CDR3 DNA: TGCAGCGCCCCCGGACAGGCTAACAATGAGCAGTACTTC. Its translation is CSAPGQANNEQYF.

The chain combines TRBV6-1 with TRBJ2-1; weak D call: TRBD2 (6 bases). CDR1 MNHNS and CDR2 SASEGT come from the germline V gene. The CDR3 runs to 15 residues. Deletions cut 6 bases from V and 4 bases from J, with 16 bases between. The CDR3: CASSFSGEVYNEQFF. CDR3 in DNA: TGTGCCAGCAGCTTCTCGGGGGAGGTTTACAATGAGCAGTTCTTC.

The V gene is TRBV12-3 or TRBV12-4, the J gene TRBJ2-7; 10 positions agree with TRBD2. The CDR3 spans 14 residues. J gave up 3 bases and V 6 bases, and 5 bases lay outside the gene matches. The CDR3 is CASRPSGRGYEQYF. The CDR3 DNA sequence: TGTGCCAGCAGACCTAGCGGGAGAGGCTACGAGCAGTACTTC.